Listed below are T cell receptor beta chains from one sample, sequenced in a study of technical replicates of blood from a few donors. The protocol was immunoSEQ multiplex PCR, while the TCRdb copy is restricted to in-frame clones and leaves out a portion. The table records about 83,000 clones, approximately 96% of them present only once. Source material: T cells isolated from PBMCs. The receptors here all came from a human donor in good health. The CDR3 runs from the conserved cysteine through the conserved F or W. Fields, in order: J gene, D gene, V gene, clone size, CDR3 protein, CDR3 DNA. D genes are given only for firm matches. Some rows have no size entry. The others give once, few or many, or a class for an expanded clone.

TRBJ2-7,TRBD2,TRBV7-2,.,CASSLVLAGDYEQYF,TGTGCCAGCAGCTTAGTCCTAGCGGGAGACTACGAGCAGTACTTC
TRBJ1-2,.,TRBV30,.,CAWGQNYGYTF,TGTGCCTGGGGACAGAACTATGGCTACACCTTC
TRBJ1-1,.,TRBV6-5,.,CASSYSRGNTEAFF,TGTGCCAGCAGTTACTCGCGGGGGAACACTGAAGCTTTCTTT
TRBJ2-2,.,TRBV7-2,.,CASSGSATGELFF,TGTGCCAGCTCAGGGTCAGCCACCGGGGAGCTGTTTTTT
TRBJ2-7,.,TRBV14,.,CASSQVRGSEQYF,TGTGCCAGCAGCCAAGTTAGGGGCAGCGAGCAGTACTTC
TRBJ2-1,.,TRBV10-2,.,CASSEVYREYNEQFF,TGCGCCAGCAGTGAGGTGTACCGAGAATACAATGAGCAGTTCTTC
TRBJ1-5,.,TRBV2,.,CASSERGNQPQHF,TGTGCCAGCAGTGAACGTGGCAATCAGCCCCAGCATTTT
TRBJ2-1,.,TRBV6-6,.,CASRIRSSYNEQFF,TGTGCCAGCAGGATCCGGAGCTCCTACAATGAGCAGTTCTTC
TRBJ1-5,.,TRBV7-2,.,CASSLGQSYQPQHF,TGTGCCAGCAGCTTAGGACAGTCCTATCAGCCCCAGCATTTT
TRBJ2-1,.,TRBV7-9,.,CASSLSGNEQFF,TGTGCCAGCAGCTTGTCGGGCAATGAGCAGTTCTTC
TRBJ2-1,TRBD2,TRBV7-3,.,CASSYSGEYNEQFF,TGTGCCAGCAGCTATAGCGGGGAATACAATGAGCAGTTCTTC
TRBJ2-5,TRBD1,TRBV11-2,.,CASSWDRVVETQYF,TGTGCCAGCAGCTGGGACAGGGTGGTGGAGACCCAGTACTTC
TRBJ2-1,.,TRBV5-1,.,CASSLDGAVHNEQFF,TGCGCCAGCAGCTTGGATGGAGCGGTACACAATGAGCAGTTCTTC
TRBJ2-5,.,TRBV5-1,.,CASSPRGAYLKTQYF,TGCGCCAGCAGCCCCAGGGGGGCGTATTTAAAGACCCAGTACTTC
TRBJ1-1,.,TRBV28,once,CASSFRWAGRNTEAFF,TGTGCCAGCAGTTTTAGATGGGCAGGTCGGAACACTGAAGCTTTCTTT
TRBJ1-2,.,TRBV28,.,CASRKGAGAFYGYTF,TGTGCCAGCCGGAAGGGTGCAGGGGCCTTCTATGGCTACACCTTC
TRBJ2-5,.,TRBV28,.,CASSLNTGYQETQYF,TGTGCCAGCAGTTTAAATACAGGGTACCAAGAGACCCAGTACTTC
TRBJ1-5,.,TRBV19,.,CASTIGGANQPQHF,TGTGCCAGTACTATTGGAGGGGCCAATCAGCCCCAGCATTTT
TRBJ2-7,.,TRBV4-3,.,CASSLAGSYEQYF,TGCGCCAGCAGTTTAGCTGGCTCCTACGAGCAGTACTTC